These T cell receptor beta chains were read from a single sample in a study of blood T cell repertoires in COVID-19. The protocol was immunoSEQ multiplex PCR, while the TCRdb copy is restricted to in-frame clones and leaves out a portion. The data contain over 200,000 clones, approximately 80% of them singletons. The specimen was peripheral blood. All receptors derive from a man aged 40-50 years with acute or convalescent COVID-19. The CDR3 runs from the conserved cysteine through the conserved F or W. Fields, in order: clone size, V gene, D gene, J gene, CDR3 protein, CDR3 DNA. D genes are given only for firm matches. Expanded clones get a size class; other rows say once, few or many, or leave the size out.

.	TRBV10-3	.	TRBJ2-5	CAISGTDSYQETQYF	TGTGCCATCAGTGGAACGGACAGCTATCAAGAGACCCAGTACTTC
.	TRBV2	.	TRBJ1-2	CASCGDSDVYGYTF	TGTGCCAGCTGTGGTGACAGCGACGTCTATGGCTACACCTTC
.	TRBV27	.	TRBJ1-2	CASSSAGHGYTF	TGTGCCAGCAGCTCAGCGGGGCATGGCTACACCTTC
.	TRBV7-9	TRBD1	TRBJ2-5	CASSLEQGETQYF	TGTGCCAGCAGCTTAGAACAGGGGGAGACCCAGTACTTC
once	TRBV6-2/TRBV6-3	.	TRBJ2-7	CASSPPRDEFSYEQYF	TGTGCCAGCAGTCCGCCCCGGGATGAATTTTCCTACGAGCAGTACTTC
.	TRBV7-6	TRBD1	TRBJ2-1	CASSLVARGYEQFF	TGTGCCAGCAGCTTAGTGGCCAGGGGGTATGAGCAGTTCTTC
.	TRBV5-5	TRBD1	TRBJ2-5	CASSSGQQETQYF	TGTGCCAGCAGCTCGGGACAGCAAGAGACCCAGTACTTC
.	TRBV10-2	.	TRBJ2-7	CASSRGHSYEQYF	TGCGCCAGCAGTAGGGGTCACAGCTACGAGCAGTACTTC
.	TRBV19	TRBD1	TRBJ1-2	CASRQGRGYTF	TGTGCCAGTAGACAGGGGAGAGGCTACACCTTC
.	TRBV6-5	.	TRBJ2-7	CASSYAEETTYEQYF	TGTGCCAGCAGTTACGCAGAGGAGACCACCTACGAGCAGTACTTC
.	TRBV6-1	.	TRBJ2-3	CASSETGGTDTQYF	TGTGCCAGCAGTGAAACGGGAGGCACAGATACGCAGTATTTT
.	TRBV5-5	.	TRBJ1-1	CASSPDYTEAFF	TGTGCCAGCAGCCCAGACTACACTGAAGCTTTCTTT
.	TRBV21-1	.	TRBJ1-6	CASSKHGQGNSPLHF	TGTGCCAGCAGCAAACACGGGCAGGGTAATTCACCCCTCCACTTT
.	TRBV6-6	.	TRBJ1-4	CASSPRSGGNEKLFF	TGTGCCAGCAGCCCTAGATCAGGCGGGAATGAAAAACTGTTTTTT
.	TRBV6-6	.	TRBJ2-2	CASLASGGRVGELFF	TGTGCCAGCCTTGCCAGCGGAGGGCGAGTCGGGGAGCTGTTTTTT
.	TRBV6-1	.	TRBJ2-5	CASSEIRETQYF	TGTGCCAGCAGTGAAATTCGAGAGACCCAGTACTTC
.	TRBV27	TRBD2	TRBJ2-1	CASSLPPRVAGGSYNEQFF	TGTGCCAGCAGTTTACCCCCTCGGGTAGCGGGGGGTTCCTACAATGAGCAGTTCTTC
.	TRBV7-2	TRBD1	TRBJ2-7	CASSFRQGGLGEQYF	TGTGCCAGCAGCTTCCGACAGGGGGGACTTGGGGAGCAGTACTTC
.	TRBV5-1	TRBD1	TRBJ2-5	CASAIPSGQGETQYF	TGCGCCAGCGCAATACCTTCGGGACAGGGTGAGACCCAGTACTTC
.	TRBV6-5	TRBD1	TRBJ2-3	CASSLQGAGEDTQYF	TGTGCCAGCAGCTTACAGGGGGCCGGAGAAGATACGCAGTATTTT
.	TRBV9	.	TRBJ1-1	CASSIGAGSEAFF	TGTGCCAGCAGCATCGGGGCGGGATCTGAAGCTTTCTTT
.	TRBV19	TRBD1	TRBJ1-6	CASSVAGTGGNSPLHF	TGTGCCAGTAGTGTCGCCGGGACAGGCGGCAATTCACCCCTCCACTTT
once	TRBV18	.	TRBJ1-5	CASSPQRVQGNQPQHF	TGTGCCAGCTCACCACAAAGAGTACAGGGCAATCAGCCCCAGCATTTT
once	TRBV7-9	.	TRBJ2-3	CASSFLRSPDTQYF	TGTGCCAGCAGCTTCCTGCGGTCCCCGGATACGCAGTATTTT
.	TRBV9	.	TRBJ2-3	CASSVVEGVTDTQYF	TGTGCCAGCAGCGTAGTCGAGGGCGTCACAGATACGCAGTATTTT
.	TRBV4-2	.	TRBJ1-1	CASSQDVGPNTEAFF	TGTGCCAGCAGCCAAGATGTGGGCCCAAACACTGAAGCTTTCTTT
.	TRBV21-1	.	TRBJ1-2	CASNPLQGPYYGYTF	TGTGCCAGCAACCCTTTGCAGGGGCCCTACTATGGCTACACCTTC
.	TRBV2	TRBD1	TRBJ2-6	CASRRTGSGANVLTF	TGTGCCAGCAGGAGGACAGGGTCTGGGGCCAACGTCCTGACTTTC
.	TRBV6-5	.	TRBJ2-1	CASSYSERYNEQFF	TGTGCCAGCAGTTACTCGGAGCGGTACAATGAGCAGTTCTTC
once	TRBV27	.	TRBJ1-4	CASSEDLRNEKLFF	TGTGCCAGCAGCGAGGATTTGAGGAATGAAAAACTGTTTTTT
few	TRBV7-9	.	TRBJ1-2	CASSLWGTGSYGYTF	TGTGCCAGCAGCTTATGGGGCACAGGGTCGTATGGCTACACCTTC
.	TRBV19	.	TRBJ1-1	CASILAGGSRNTEAFF	TGTGCCAGTATCCTAGCGGGGGGTTCGAGGAACACTGAAGCTTTCTTT
.	TRBV19	TRBD2	TRBJ2-1	CASSMLAGELYNEQFF	TGTGCCAGTAGTATGTTGGCGGGAGAGCTCTACAATGAGCAGTTCTTC
.	TRBV7-9	.	TRBJ1-6	CASSLDSGGQSSYNSPLHF	TGTGCCAGCAGCTTAGATTCGGGGGGTCAAAGCTCCTATAATTCACCCCTCCACTTT
.	TRBV4-1	TRBD2	TRBJ2-1	CASSPGLAENEQFF	TGCGCCAGCAGCCCGGGACTAGCGGAGAATGAGCAGTTCTTC
.	TRBV6-5	.	TRBJ2-6	CASSYRGSGANVLTF	TGTGCCAGCAGTTACCGGGGATCTGGGGCCAACGTCCTGACTTTC
.	TRBV7-6	.	TRBJ2-1	CASSSPSVGYNEQFF	TGTGCCAGCAGCTCCCCTAGCGTCGGCTACAATGAGCAGTTCTTC
.	TRBV9	.	TRBJ2-2	CASSPSSSGAGELFF	TGTGCCAGCAGCCCTTCCAGCTCAGGGGCCGGGGAGCTGTTTTTT
.	TRBV11-1	TRBD1	TRBJ1-1	CASRDRVRSLNTEAFF	TGTGCCAGCAGAGACAGGGTAAGGTCCTTGAACACTGAAGCTTTCTTT
.	TRBV29-1	.	TRBJ1-1	CAHLGHMGEAFF	TGCGCGCATCTTGGGCATATGGGTGAAGCTTTCTTT
.	TRBV9	TRBD1	TRBJ2-7	CASTRGDRGDYEQYF	TGTGCCAGCACTCGGGGGGACAGGGGTGATTACGAGCAGTACTTC
.	TRBV7-2	TRBD2	TRBJ2-7	CASSLVEVRVSGNHYEQYF	TGTGCCAGCAGCTTAGTGGAAGTTCGAGTTAGCGGGAACCACTACGAGCAGTACTTC
many	TRBV28	.	TRBJ2-7	CASSFQGYNEQYF	TGTGCCAGCAGTTTCCAGGGGTACAACGAGCAGTACTTC
.	TRBV4-3	TRBD1	TRBJ2-3	CASSQRDSPYTDTQYF	TGCGCCAGCAGCCAAAGGGACAGCCCGTACACAGATACGCAGTATTTT
.	TRBV27	TRBD1	TRBJ1-6	CASSPRTGWPNSPLHF	TGTGCCAGCAGCCCCCGGACAGGGTGGCCTAATTCACCCCTCCACTTT
.	TRBV10-3	.	TRBJ2-3	CAISGDRDSITDTQYF	TGTGCCATCAGTGGCGATCGGGACTCGATCACAGATACGCAGTATTTT
.	TRBV29-1	TRBD1	TRBJ2-1	CSVEGDRGLIRSYNEQFF	TGCAGCGTTGAGGGGGACAGGGGGCTCATCCGCTCCTACAATGAGCAGTTCTTC
few	TRBV5-4	.	TRBJ2-5	CASSLGEYQETQYF	TGTGCCAGCAGCTTGGGGGAGTACCAAGAGACCCAGTACTTC
.	TRBV5-1	TRBD2	TRBJ2-7	CASSLEPSGHVEQYF	TGCGCCAGCAGCTTGGAGCCTAGCGGCCACGTCGAGCAGTACTTC
.	TRBV7-8	.	TRBJ2-3	CASSLASEDTQYF	TGTGCCAGCAGCCTGGCCAGCGAAGATACGCAGTATTTT
.	TRBV20-1	TRBD1	TRBJ2-3	CSASLPGQGRDTQYF	TGCAGTGCTAGTCTACCGGGACAGGGCAGAGATACGCAGTATTTT
.	TRBV19	.	TRBJ1-2	CASSIFGLANYGYTF	TGTGCCAGTAGTATCTTTGGCCTAGCTAACTATGGCTACACCTTC